The 12 T cell receptor beta chains given below trace back to one sample, sequenced in a study of cytomegalovirus exposure and HLA in healthy donors. 13 Jbeta primers and 60 Vbeta primers were used for the PCR. Sequencing was performed with immunoSEQ multiplex PCR; in TCRdb, only in-frame clones are kept and a portion is missing. The table has 110,000 or so clones, about 80% seen once; the top ten hold 2% to 2.5%. The sequencing sample was made of PBMCs. These receptor sequences come from a man younger than 40 in good health and CMV-seronegative.

The chain couples TRBV7-9 to TRBJ1-2, with a possible D match to TRBD1 (5 bases). Germline lookup yields CDR1 SEHNR and CDR2 FQNEAQ (reference sequence). V gave up 5 bases and J gave up 0 bases, with 16 bases separating them. The CDR3 has 16 amino acids. In nucleotides, the CDR3 is TGTGCCAGCAGCCCTGGCGGGGCAGGTCCTAACTATGGCTACACCTTC. Amino acid sequence: CASSPGGAGPNYGYTF.

The chain uses TRBV4-2 and TRBJ2-1, with 7 bases that match TRBD1. Losses at the gene ends were 0 bases for V and 9 bases for J; bases not matched to a gene: 14. The CDR3 runs 17 residues. CDR1 and CDR2 from the germline V gene are LGHNA and YNFKEQ. The CDR3 DNA is TGTGCCAGCAGCCAAGAGCGGGCTAGCAGTCACAGGGGTGAGCAGTTCTTC. Translating it yields CASSQERASSHRGEQFF.

Of note for this clone: One end of the junction fails to match germline, which may point to a read error. The chain employs TRBV29-1 and TRBJ1-2, with D unresolved. Germline V gives CDR1 SQVTM, CDR2 ANQGSEA. The CDR3 sequence is 11 residues long. CDR3 DNA sequence: TGCAGCGTTGAATTCGGGAGTGGCTACTCCTTC. It yields the protein CSVEFGSGYSF.

The chain joins TRBV29-1 to TRBJ1-4; 7 bases fit TRBD1. The junction had 4 bases not matched to a gene; V was cut back by 5 bases and J by 7 bases. This CDR3 has 12 amino acids. Germline values: CDR1 SQVTM, CDR2 ANQGSEA. The CDR3 region is CSVKQGGEKLFF. DNA of the CDR3: TGCAGCGTTAAGCAGGGGGGTGAAAAACTGTTTTTT.

This clone is a singleton in its sample. This rearrangement joins TRBV7-7 to TRBJ2-7, with D tentatively TRBD2 (6 bases). The germline V and J ends were trimmed by 1 base and 6 bases, with 13 bases remaining between them. The CDR3 extends over 14 amino acids. CDR1 is SSHAT and CDR2 is FNYEAQ in the germline V gene (reference sequence). CDR3 coding DNA: TGTGCCAGCAGCTTAGAAGGAGGGATCGGCGAGCAGTACTTC. As protein: CASSLEGGIGEQYF.

The chain combines TRBV7-2 with TRBJ2-5, with 10 bases aligning to TRBD2. The CDR3 length is 16 residues. The V gene's germline CDR1 is SGHTA and CDR2 FQGNSA. V lost 2 bases and J lost 2; bases outside the gene matches: 5. The chain's CDR3 is CASSLNSGGVQETQYF. The CDR3 nucleotides are TGTGCCAGCAGCTTAAACAGCGGGGGGGTACAAGAGACCCAGTACTTC.

The rearrangement uses TRBV4-2 and TRBJ2-2; possible D gene TRBD2, 6 bases. V lost 7 bases, J lost 0 bases, and 15 bases lay in between. This CDR3 region has 16 residues. Germline CDR1 LGHNA, CDR2 YNFKEQ. CDR3 sequence reads: CASTPREFPNTGELFF. CDR3 DNA sequence: TGTGCCAGCACCCCACGGGAGTTCCCGAACACCGGGGAGCTGTTTTTT.

This clone turned up a few times. This chain joins TRBV4-1 and TRBJ2-7; D is possibly TRBD2 (5 bases). The CDR3 totals 14 residues. V lost 4 bases, J lost 7 bases, and 17 bases lay in between. Germline V gives CDR1 MGHRA, CDR2 YSYEKL. The CDR3 reads CASSPTGLAGEQYF. The CDR3 nucleotides are TGCGCCAGCAGCCCTACCGGGCTAGCCGGTGAGCAGTACTTC.

The genes are TRBV5-4 and TRBJ1-1; 7 positions match TRBD1. Per germline, CDR1 SGHNT and CDR2 YYREEE (reference sequence). The V gene end was trimmed by 3 bases and the J gene end by 7 bases; junction bases not matched to a gene: 9. This CDR3 has 14 amino acids. CDR3 coding DNA: TGTGCCAGCAGCTCGGACAGGACCGGGGGTGAAGCTTTCTTT. This gives the protein CASSSDRTGGEAFF.

This clone was recorded a few times. The chain couples TRBV1 to TRBJ1-2; the DNA was not compared with TRBD1, the D call given in the table. TRBV1 is described as a pseudogene. CDR3 size: 12 residues. This CDR3 reads CTSSWTGGGYTF. The CDR3 nucleotides are TGCACCAGCAGCTGGACAGGGGGTGGCTACACCTTC.

This chain joins TRBV6-6 and TRBJ1-4; 7 bases align to TRBD1. Unmatched junction bases numbered 4, after V lost 5 bases and J lost 10 bases. Germline V lookup: CDR1 MNHNY, CDR2 SVGAGI (reference sequence). CDR3 length equals 12 residues. The chain's CDR3 is CASSAQGRKLFF. CDR3 nucleotide sequence: TGTGCCAGCAGTGCACAGGGGAGAAAACTGTTTTTT.

The genes are TRBV6-5 and TRBJ1-1; 10 bases are a match to TRBD1. The germline CDR1 and CDR2 sequences are MNHEY and SVGAGI. Trimming took 6 bases from V and 4 from J; bases not matched to a gene: 5. This CDR3 is 14 amino acids long. In DNA, the CDR3 is TGTGCCAGCAGGTCCGGGACAGGGGCCACTGAAGCTTTCTTT. Its translation is CASRSGTGATEAFF.